This TCR beta chain was captured by sequencing in a study of CD8 T cells in Susac syndrome (dated by TCRdb to between 2017 and 2020). Turning to the overall study: The study used repertoire sequencing to test whether antigen drove CD8+ T cell activation and differentiation in Susac syndrome. Overall study results and their limits: The number of individuals in the TCR sequencing and HLA analysis was recognized as being relatively small.

CDR1 and CDR2, per the germline V gene (reference sequence), are MNHEY and SMNVEV. V sheds 5 bases and J sheds 3 bases, leaving 10 bases between their ends. From the cysteine up to the phenylalanine, the CDR3 has a length of 14 residues. Only the CDR3 region is kept as DNA, spanning 42 bases read in frame from base 1. This clonotype was found once. Its antigen is currently not known. No base quality values were provided; no much bigger clone lies one nucleotide off. One read represents weak support. RNA was extracted using the RNeasy kit, and roughly 0.5 to 1 ug of the RNA was reverse transcribed with random hexamers. TCR beta CDR3 regions were amplified with the immunoSEQ multiplex PCR assay covering 54 Vbeta and 13 Jbeta segments. PCR amplification bias was corrected using a synthetic template baseline for primer optimization and computational correction. In the source study's methods: Reads were annotated to V, D and J genes per IMGT and analyzed with immunoSEQ Analyzer, keeping only productive sequences. To calculate clonality, Shannon entropy was normalized by log2 of the number of productive unique sequences and then subtracted from one. For each patient and control, public and private clones were evaluated among the 100 most prevalent clones. Clones were defined as Susac-specific when absent from the healthy and MS cohorts, from fewer than 1,300 published viral clones and from other ImmuneACCESS disease sequences. The public reads were reprocessed in TCRdb via fastp at Q25 and MiXCR, keeping in-frame beta chains. Records with the same CDR3 protein are collapsed into one entry carrying the most frequent genes and DNA. In this record, the V and J calls reflect TCRdb's handling and not the investigators' own analysis. The sample includes about 200,000 distinct CDR3 sequences, with over 90% observed a single time. Roughly 0.088% of the sample rests with the top ten.

High-throughput TCR beta sequencing profiled peripheral blood CD8+ and CD4+ T cells from healthy donors, Susac syndrome patients and multiple sclerosis patients. Treatment-naive patients with stable or active relapsing-remitting disease fulfilling revised McDonald criteria were used as multiple sclerosis controls. Bulk CD8+ and CD4+ T cells were purified by magnetic negative isolation, whereas CD8+ TEMRA cells were enriched by FACS. Blood was collected in EDTA tubes and processed within 24 hours, with PBMCs isolated through density gradient centrifugation. PBMCs intended for TCR sequencing were frozen in liquid nitrogen and were later thawed in a 37 degrees C water bath. Purity of sorted or isolated CD4+, CD8+ and CD8+ TEMRA cells was at least 90%.

The sequence was collected from a human donor with multiple sclerosis. The chain is made from TRBV27 and TRBJ1-4; no confident D gene assignment can be made. Sequencing was performed on CD4+ T cells from PBMCs. The sequenced DNA is TGTGCCAGCAGTCCTTCTCTGGCTAATGAAAAACTGTTTTTT. Its product reads: CASSPSLANEKLFF.